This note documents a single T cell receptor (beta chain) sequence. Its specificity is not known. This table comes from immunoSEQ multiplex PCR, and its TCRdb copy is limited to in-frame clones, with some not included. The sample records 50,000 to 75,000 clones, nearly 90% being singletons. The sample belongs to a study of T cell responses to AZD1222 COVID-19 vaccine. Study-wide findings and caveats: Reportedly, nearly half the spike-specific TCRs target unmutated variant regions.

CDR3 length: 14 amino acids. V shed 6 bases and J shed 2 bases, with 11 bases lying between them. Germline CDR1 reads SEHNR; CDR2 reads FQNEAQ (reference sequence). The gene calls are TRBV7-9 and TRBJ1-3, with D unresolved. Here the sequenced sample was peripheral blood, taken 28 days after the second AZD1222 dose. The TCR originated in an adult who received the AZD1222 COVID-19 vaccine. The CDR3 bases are TGTGCCAGCAGAAGAAGGGAGGCTGGAAACACCATATATTTT. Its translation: CASRRREAGNTIYF.